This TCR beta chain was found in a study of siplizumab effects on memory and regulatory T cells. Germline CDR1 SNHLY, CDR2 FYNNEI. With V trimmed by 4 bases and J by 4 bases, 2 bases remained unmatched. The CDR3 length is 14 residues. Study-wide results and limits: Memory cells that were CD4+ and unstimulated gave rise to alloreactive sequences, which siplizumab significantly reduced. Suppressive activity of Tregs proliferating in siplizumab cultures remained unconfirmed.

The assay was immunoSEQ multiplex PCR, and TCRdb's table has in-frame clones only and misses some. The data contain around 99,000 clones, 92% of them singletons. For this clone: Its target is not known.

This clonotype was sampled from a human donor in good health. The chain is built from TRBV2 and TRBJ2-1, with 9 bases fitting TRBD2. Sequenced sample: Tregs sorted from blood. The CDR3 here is CASSALAGYNEQFF. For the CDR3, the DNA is TGTGCCAGCAGTGCGCTAGCGGGATACAATGAGCAGTTCTTC.